The text below deals with one TCR beta chain. Clones were sequenced by immunoSEQ multiplex PCR, and TCRdb holds only the in-frame ones, with some missing. The table includes 70,000 to 75,000 clones, just under 90% detected once. This entry is derived from a study of control samples from healthy donors and cancer patients. Sequencing used PBMCs. This receptor was obtained from a man aged 55-75 years with lung cancer.

The CDR3: CASSDGGAYNSPLHF. In DNA form, the CDR3 reads TGTGCCAGCAGTGACGGAGGGGCCTATAATTCACCCCTCCACTTT. The chain joins TRBV6-1 to TRBJ1-6; a possible D gene is TRBD1 (5 bases). The CDR3 runs to 15 residues. The germline V gene has CDR1 MNHNS and CDR2 SASEGT. V was pared by 3 bases and J by 2 bases, with 8 bases between.